The 29 T cell receptor beta chains reported below all come from one sample, sequenced in a study of response to subunit inactivated influenza vaccine. TCRdb called the RT-PCR reads again in MiXCR, with one record for every CDR3 protein. The sample has just under 550,000 distinct CDR3 sequences, approximately 24% seen once. The data were also submitted as part of a second study, on T cells expressing NK-cell markers. That publication notes: cDNA encoding TCR beta was synthesized via 5'RACE template switching incorporating UMIs.

The starting material was CD4+ T cells sorted from PBMCs, obtained less than 13 days after vaccination. Source of these receptors: a man in his fifties or sixties who received an inactivated influenza vaccine.

This clonotype has just one count. The chain uses TRBV12-3 or TRBV12-4 and TRBJ1-2, with a weak D call TRBD1 (5 bases). The CDR3 spans 14 residues. Trimming cost V 2 bases and J 7 bases, with 14 bases left between them. The CDR3 protein is CASSLSSSGTGYTF. The CDR3, as DNA: TGTGCCAGCAGTTTATCCTCGTCTGGGACTGGCTACACCTTC.

This chain links TRBV6-1 with TRBJ2-1, with a weak D call TRBD1 (5 bases). The V and J ends lost 6 bases and 4 bases respectively, with 16 bases between them. Germline V gene data show CDR1 as MNHNS and CDR2 as SASEGT. There are 15 residues in the CDR3. CDR3 coding DNA: TGTGCCAGCAGATCCTACGAACAGGATTACAATGAGCAGTTCTTC. The encoded protein is CASRSYEQDYNEQFF.

This chain uses TRBV12-3 or TRBV12-4 with TRBJ2-1, with 9 nucleotides matching TRBD2. Unmatched junction bases numbered 4, after V lost 2 bases and J lost 5 bases. The CDR3 is 15 amino acids. CDR3 in amino acids: CASSLWAGGNNEQFF. Here the CDR3 DNA reads TGTGCCAGCAGTTTATGGGCGGGAGGGAACAATGAGCAGTTCTTC.

The rearrangement joins TRBV7-9 to TRBJ1-4; D might be TRBD1 (5 bases). The V gene's germline CDR1 is SEHNR and CDR2 FQNEAQ (reference sequence). Trimming cost V 5 bases and J 7 bases, with 17 bases left between them. This CDR3 spans 15 amino acids. The CDR3 DNA sequence: TGTGCCAGCAGCCTCCGGGGCGTGGGGCGTGAAAAACTGTTTTTT. Its translation is CASSLRGVGREKLFF.

This sequence joins TRBV30 and TRBJ2-3; D possibly corresponds to TRBD2 (6 bases). Trimming took 3 bases from V and 2 from J, leaving 12 bases between them. In germline, CDR1 is GTSNPN, CDR2 SVGIG (reference sequence). The CDR3 contains 14 residues. Here the CDR3 reads CAWRRTTHTDTQYF. DNA of the CDR3: TGTGCCTGGAGGCGGACTACTCACACAGATACGCAGTATTTT.

The J gene is TRBJ2-5, the V gene TRBV12-3 or TRBV12-4; 7 nucleotides agree with TRBD1. The CDR3 is 14 residues long. Trimming cost V 9 bases and J 2 bases; bases outside gene matches: 9. CDR3 amino acids: CASTRTGGQETQYF. The CDR3 region has the DNA TGTGCCAGTACCAGGACAGGTGGACAAGAGACCCAGTACTTC.

This clonotype was observed many times. The chain joins TRBV28 to TRBJ1-1, with D unclear. This CDR3 is built from 13 residues. Per the germline V gene, CDR1 is MDHEN and CDR2 is SYDVKM. Trimming stripped 4 bases from V and 4 bases from J, with 10 bases between. The CDR3 DNA sequence: TGTGCCAGCAGTTGGGTGGCGAGCACTGAAGCTTTCTTT. Translated, it gives CASSWVASTEAFF. Together with reference TRBV28 and TRBJ1-1, the CDR3 gives the full variable domain: DVKVTQSSRYLVKRTGEKVFLECVQDMDHENMFWYRQDPGLGLRLIYFSYDVKMKEKGDIPEGYSVSREKKERFSLILESASTNQTSMYLCASSWVASTEAFFGQGTRLTVV.

This clonotype was detected many times. The chain is built from TRBV12-3 or TRBV12-4 and TRBJ2-7; tentatively, D is TRBD1 (6 bases). The length of the CDR3 is 14 residues. V dropped 5 bases and J dropped 4 bases, with 15 bases sitting between them. This CDR3 is CASSTGQRSYEQYF. The CDR3 DNA is TGTGCCAGCAGTACCGGACAGAGAAGTTACGAGCAGTACTTC.

V gene TRBV6-2 or TRBV6-3 combines with J gene TRBJ2-2, with TRBD1 identical over 9 bases. The V and J ends lost 2 bases and 6 bases, in that order; junction bases with no gene match: 7. CDR1 is MNHEY, CDR2 SVGEGT, per germline. This CDR3 spans 16 amino acids. The CDR3 reads CASSYRQGVLSGELFF. The CDR3, as DNA: TGTGCCAGCAGTTACCGACAGGGGGTTTTATCCGGGGAGCTGTTTTTT.

This chain uses TRBV18 with TRBJ2-1, with D perhaps TRBD1 (6 bases). Germline lookup yields CDR1 KGHSH and CDR2 LQKENI. The CDR3 loop spans 15 amino acids. V lost 6 bases to trimming and J lost 0 bases, with 12 bases between them. The CDR3 is CASSRTGRSYNEQFF. DNA for the CDR3: TGTGCCAGCTCTCGTACAGGGCGCTCCTACAATGAGCAGTTCTTC.

The rearrangement uses TRBV18 and TRBJ1-6; D gene uncertain. The CDR3 consists of 13 residues. V was shortened by 11 bases and J by 8 bases, with 16 bases between the two germline ends. CDR1 KGHSH and CDR2 LQKENI come from the germline V gene. CDR3 nucleotides: TGTGCCTCGGCCCCCCTTCGCGATTCACCCCTCCACTTT. Translated, it gives CASAPLRDSPLHF.

The rearrangement uses TRBV10-3 and TRBJ2-5; D gene uncertain. The CDR3 is 12 amino acids. The germline V and J ends were trimmed by 5 bases and 4 bases, with 8 bases remaining between them. Germline CDR1 is ENHRY and CDR2 is SYGVKD. This CDR3 is CAISSILETQYF. As DNA, the CDR3 is TGTGCCATCAGTTCCATCCTAGAGACCCAGTACTTC.

The J gene is TRBJ2-1, the V gene TRBV7-2; 12 positions agree with TRBD1. J was trimmed by 15 bases and V by 10 bases; bases with no gene match: 19. Germline CDR1 is SGHTA and CDR2 is FQGNSA. CDR3 size: 15 residues. As DNA, the CDR3 is TGTGCCACTGCAAGCCCGGGACAGGGGGCCGTTGGGAGGTTCTTC. Translated, it gives CATASPGQGAVGRFF.

The chain carries TRBV18 and TRBJ2-1, with 7 bases aligning to TRBD1. Germline CDR1 and CDR2: KGHSH and LQKENI. The CDR3 runs to 16 residues. V lost 4 bases and J lost 4; bases outside the gene matches: 10. CDR3 nucleotides: TGTGCCAGCTCACAAGGGACAGCTAATTCTTACAATGAGCAGTTCTTC. Amino acid sequence: CASSQGTANSYNEQFF.

A few counts support this clonotype. The chain links TRBV6-2 or TRBV6-3 to TRBJ2-1; 9 bases agree with TRBD2. The CDR3 is made up of 19 amino acids. Germline loops: CDR1 MNHEY, CDR2 SVGEGT. V shed 11 bases, J shed 7 bases, and the junction held 27 bases outside the gene matches. CDR3 in amino acids: CAALRGAGGPMPKVNEQFF. For the CDR3, the DNA is TGTGCCGCCCTCAGGGGGGCGGGAGGGCCTATGCCCAAAGTGAATGAGCAGTTCTTC.

This clonotype occurred many times. CDR3 nucleotides: TGTGCCAGCAGTTCCATGACAGGGCTCGACAATTATGGCGGCGCTAGCACAGATACGCAGTATTTT. Protein: CASSSMTGLDNYGGASTDTQYF. J is TRBJ2-3 and V is TRBV27; 7 nucleotides align to TRBD1. The CDR3 spans 22 residues. V shed 4 bases and J 0 bases; nucleotides not matched to a gene: 25. The germline V gene has CDR1 MNHEY and CDR2 SMNVEV (reference sequence).

The chain combines TRBV6-2 or TRBV6-3 with TRBJ2-3; D possibly matches TRBD1 or TRBD2 (6 bases each). CDR3 length: 13 residues. Per germline, CDR1 MNHEY and CDR2 SVGEGT. The ends were cut back, 5 bases at V and 4 bases at J, with 10 bases in the middle. Here the CDR3 reads CASSRGVADTQYF. As DNA, the CDR3 is TGTGCCAGCAGTAGGGGGGTTGCAGATACGCAGTATTTT.

V and J are TRBV20-1 and TRBJ2-1; 9 bases are a match to TRBD2. The CDR3 is made up of 14 amino acids. CDR1 and CDR2 (germline): DFQATT, SNEGSKA (reference sequence). The ends lost 4 bases at V and 2 bases at J; junction bases unmatched: 3. CDR3 protein: CSAKVAGAYNEQFF. CDR3 DNA sequence: TGCAGTGCTAAAGTAGCGGGAGCCTACAATGAGCAGTTCTTC.

This clonotype was seen a handful of times. The chain joins TRBV7-6 to TRBJ1-3; D is unresolved. From germline, CDR1 is SGHVS and CDR2 FNYEAQ. This CDR3 has 14 amino acids. With 5 bases removed from V and 0 bases from J, the gap between germline ends came to 8 bases. For the CDR3, the DNA is TGTGCCAGCAGCCTCCATGGCTCTGGAAACACCATATATTTT. Its translation is CASSLHGSGNTIYF.

The chain is built from TRBV5-1 and TRBJ2-3; 7 bases are a match to TRBD1. The CDR3 length is 16 residues. The germline gives CDR1 SGHRS, CDR2 YFSETQ. Unmatched junction bases numbered 9, after V lost 4 bases and J lost 1 base. As DNA, the CDR3 is TGCGCCAGCAGCGCCCAACAGGGGATCGGCACAGATACGCAGTATTTT. It yields the protein CASSAQQGIGTDTQYF. Full variable domain (missing parts from reference TRBV5-1 and TRBJ2-3): KAGVTQTPRYLIKTRGQQVTLSCSPISGHRSVSWYQQTPGQGLQFLFEYFSETQRNKGNFPGRFSGRQFSNSRSEMNVSTLELGDSALYLCASSAQQGIGTDTQYFGPGTRLTVL.

J is TRBJ2-3 and V is TRBV29-1, with a tentative D call TRBD1 (5 bases). CDR3 length equals 13 residues. Germline V gene sequence: CDR1 SQVTM, CDR2 ANQGSEA. V shed 2 bases and J shed 3 bases, with 9 bases lying between them. The CDR3 region is CSVEKGPTDTQYF. CDR3 in DNA: TGCAGCGTTGAAAAGGGGCCTACAGATACGCAGTATTTT.

This sequence joins TRBV10-2 and TRBJ1-6, with TRBD1 identical over 7 bases. V dropped 7 bases and J dropped 4; count of bases not matched to a gene: 7. The germline V gene has CDR1 WSHSY and CDR2 SAAADI. The CDR3 loop spans 15 amino acids. DNA for the CDR3: TGCGCCAGCATTGAACAGGGGAAGTATAATTCACCCCTCCACTTT. Protein sequence: CASIEQGKYNSPLHF.

This clonotype was counted only a few times. The chain is built from TRBV2 and TRBJ2-1; D not certain. The CDR3 has 12 residues. V was trimmed by 4 bases and J by 14 bases, leaving 15 bases between them. Germline V gives CDR1 SNHLY, CDR2 FYNNEI. The CDR3 DNA follows: TGTGCCAGCAGTGTCAGAGCAGAAGACAAGTTCTTC. Amino acids: CASSVRAEDKFF.

This sequence joins TRBV5-6 and TRBJ1-2; no definite D call. The V and J ends lost 0 bases and 7 bases respectively, with 19 bases between them. The CDR3 extends over 16 amino acids. Germline loops: CDR1 SGHDT, CDR2 YYEEEE. The DNA for the CDR3 is TGTGCCAGCAGCTTGGTGGGTGCAGCCGACGTATCTGGCTACACCTTC. It specifies CASSLVGAADVSGYTF. Full variable domain (remainder filled in from reference TRBV5-6 and TRBJ1-2): DAGVTQSPTHLIKTRGQQVTLRCSPKSGHDTVSWYQQALGQGPQFIFQYYEEEERQRGNFPDRFSGHQFPNYSSELNVNALLLGDSALYLCASSLVGAADVSGYTFGSGTRLTVV.

In this sample, this clonotype turned up once. The rearrangement uses TRBV20-1 and TRBJ2-1; the match to TRBD2 covers 13 bases. The V gene end was trimmed by 1 base and the J gene end by 7 bases; junction bases not matched to a gene: 4. Germline V gene lookup returns CDR1 DFQATT and CDR2 SNEGSKA (reference sequence). This CDR3 spans 15 amino acids. The DNA of the CDR3 is TGCAGTGCTAGAGGTGGGACTAGCGGGAATAATGAGCAGTTCTTC. This sequence encodes CSARGGTSGNNEQFF.

This clonotype was detected a few times. The rearrangement links TRBV5-1 to TRBJ2-1; maybe TRBD1 (6 bases). The CDR3 spans 15 residues. Germline V gives CDR1 SGHRS, CDR2 YFSETQ. V dropped 2 bases and J dropped 1 base, with 10 bases sitting between them. CDR3 in DNA: TGCGCCAGCAGCTTTCCAGGGGATTCCTACAATGAGCAGTTCTTC. Translation gives CASSFPGDSYNEQFF. Filled out from reference TRBV5-1 and TRBJ2-1, the complete variable domain reads KAGVTQTPRYLIKTRGQQVTLSCSPISGHRSVSWYQQTPGQGLQFLFEYFSETQRNKGNFPGRFSGRQFSNSRSEMNVSTLELGDSALYLCASSFPGDSYNEQFFGPGTRLTVL.

This clonotype has more than one count but fewer than ten. This chain uses TRBV6-1 with TRBJ2-5, with a possible D match to TRBD2 (6 bases). V lost 4 bases to trimming and J lost 4 bases, with 19 bases between them. This CDR3 has 16 residues. Germline CDR1 and CDR2: MNHNS and SASEGT. The CDR3 is CASSGTSLGDSETQYF. Written as DNA, the CDR3 is TGTGCCAGCAGTGGAACTAGCTTAGGCGATTCAGAGACCCAGTACTTC.

Comment on this clonotype: One junction end disagrees with the germline gene, perhaps due to a read error. The CDR3, as DNA: TGCAGCATTGAAGCACGTCTATCCAACAATGAGCAGTTCTTC. Protein: CSIEARLSNNEQFF. The chain joins TRBV29-1 to TRBJ2-1; no reliable D call. The CDR3 sequence is 14 residues long. CDR1 and CDR2 from the germline V gene are SQVTM and ANQGSEA.

The chain is built from TRBV18 and TRBJ2-7, with D perhaps being TRBD1 or TRBD2 (6 bases each). Germline assignment: CDR1 KGHSH and CDR2 LQKENI. This CDR3 is built from 13 residues. The ends were cut back, 2 bases at V and 6 bases at J, with 11 bases in the middle. CDR3 nucleotides: TGTGCCAGCTCACCAGGGGGGCGGGTCGAGCAGTACTTC. Translation gives CASSPGGRVEQYF. The whole variable domain, filled in from reference TRBV18 and TRBJ2-7, reads NAGVMQNPRHLVRRRGQEARLRCSPMKGHSHVYWYRQLPEEGLKFMVYLQKENIIDESGMPKERFSAEFPKEGPSILRIQQVVRGDSAAYFCASSPGGRVEQYFGPGTRLTVT.